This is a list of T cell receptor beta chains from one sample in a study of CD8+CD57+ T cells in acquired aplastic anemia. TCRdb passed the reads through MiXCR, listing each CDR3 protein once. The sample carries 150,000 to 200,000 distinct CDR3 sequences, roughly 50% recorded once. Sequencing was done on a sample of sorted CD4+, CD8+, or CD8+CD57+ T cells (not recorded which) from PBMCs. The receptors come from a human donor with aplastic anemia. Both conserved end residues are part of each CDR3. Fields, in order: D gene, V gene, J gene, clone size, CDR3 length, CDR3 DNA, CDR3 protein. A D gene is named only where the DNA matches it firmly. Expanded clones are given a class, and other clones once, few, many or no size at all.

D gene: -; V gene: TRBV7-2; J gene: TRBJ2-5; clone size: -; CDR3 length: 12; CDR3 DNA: TGTGCCAGCAGCCTCAGAGAGGAGACCCAGTACTTC; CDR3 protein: CASSLREETQYF
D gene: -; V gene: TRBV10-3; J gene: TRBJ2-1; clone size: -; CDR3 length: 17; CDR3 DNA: TGTGCCATCAGTCTCGGCAGGGCGAATAGCTCCTACAATGAGCAGTTCTTC; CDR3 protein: CAISLGRANSSYNEQFF
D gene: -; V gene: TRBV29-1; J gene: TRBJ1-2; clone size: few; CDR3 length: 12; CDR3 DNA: TGCAGCGCAAGACAGGAAGGCAATGGCTACACCTTC; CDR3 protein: CSARQEGNGYTF
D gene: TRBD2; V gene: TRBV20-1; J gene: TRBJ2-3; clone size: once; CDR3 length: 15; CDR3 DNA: TGCAGTGCTAGGGGGACTAGCGGGCTGGAAGATACGCAGTATTTT; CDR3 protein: CSARGTSGLEDTQYF
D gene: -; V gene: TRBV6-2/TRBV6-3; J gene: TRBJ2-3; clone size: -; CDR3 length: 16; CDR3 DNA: TGTGCCAGCAGGCCCAGCAGGGGGGTGGGGACAGATACGCAGTATTTT; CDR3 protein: CASRPSRGVGTDTQYF
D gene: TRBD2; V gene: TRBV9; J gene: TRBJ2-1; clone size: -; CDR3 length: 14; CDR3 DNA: TGTGCCAGCAGTTTTGGGACTAGCGGAGCTGAGCAGTTCTTC; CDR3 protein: CASSFGTSGAEQFF
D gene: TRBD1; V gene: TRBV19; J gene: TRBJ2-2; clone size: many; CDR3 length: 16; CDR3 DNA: TGTGCCAGTAGTTCTCGGACAGGGAGAGATGCCGGGGAGCTGTTTTTT; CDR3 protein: CASSSRTGRDAGELFF
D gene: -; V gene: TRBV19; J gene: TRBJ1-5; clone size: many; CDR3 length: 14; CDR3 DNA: TGTGCCAGTAGTATAGGAGGGGGAGGTCAGCCCCAGCATTTT; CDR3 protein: CASSIGGGGQPQHF
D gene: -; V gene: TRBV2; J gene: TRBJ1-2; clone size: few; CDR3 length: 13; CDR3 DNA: TGTGCCAGCAGTGAAGGGACCCGACATGGCTACACCTTC; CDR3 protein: CASSEGTRHGYTF
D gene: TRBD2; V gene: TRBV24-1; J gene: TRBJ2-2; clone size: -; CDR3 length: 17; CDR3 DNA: TGTGCCACCAGTGCCTGGGATAGCGGGAGTGTCACCGGGGAGCTGTTTTTT; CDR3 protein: CATSAWDSGSVTGELFF
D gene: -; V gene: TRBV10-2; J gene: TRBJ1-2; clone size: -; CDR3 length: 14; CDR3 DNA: TGCGCCAGCAGTGCTACGGGACCATCGTATGGCTACACCTTC; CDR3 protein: CASSATGPSYGYTF
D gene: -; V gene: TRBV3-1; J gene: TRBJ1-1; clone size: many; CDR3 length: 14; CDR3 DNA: TGTGCCAGCAGCCAAGGGGAGGGTAGGACTGAAGCTTTCTTT; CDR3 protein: CASSQGEGRTEAFF
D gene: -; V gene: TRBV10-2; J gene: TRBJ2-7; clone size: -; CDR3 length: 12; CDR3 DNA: TGCGCCGCCATAAGAACAGGGCACGAGCAGTACTTC; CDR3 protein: CAAIRTGHEQYF
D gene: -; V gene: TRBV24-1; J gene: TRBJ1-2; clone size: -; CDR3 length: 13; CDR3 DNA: TGTGCCACCAGTGATTTGAGGACAAATGGCTACACCTTC; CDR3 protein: CATSDLRTNGYTF
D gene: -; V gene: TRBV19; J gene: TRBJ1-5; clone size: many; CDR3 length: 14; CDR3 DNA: TGTGCCAGCGCACTCCGGGTCGTCAATCAGCCCCAGCATTTT; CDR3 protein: CASALRVVNQPQHF
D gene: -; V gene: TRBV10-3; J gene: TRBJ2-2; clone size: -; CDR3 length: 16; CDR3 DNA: TGTGCCATCAGTGAGTCCGGGCAGCGAAACACCGGGGGGCTGTTTTTT; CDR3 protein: CAISESGQRNTGGLFF
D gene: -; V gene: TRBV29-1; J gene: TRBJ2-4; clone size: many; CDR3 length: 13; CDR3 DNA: TGCAGCGTTGAGGGTCTAGCCAAAAACATTCAGTACTTC; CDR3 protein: CSVEGLAKNIQYF
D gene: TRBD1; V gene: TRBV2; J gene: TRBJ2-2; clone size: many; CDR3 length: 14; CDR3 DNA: TGTGCCAGCAGTGAGGACAGGGTGGCCGGGGAGCTGTTTTTT; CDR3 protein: CASSEDRVAGELFF
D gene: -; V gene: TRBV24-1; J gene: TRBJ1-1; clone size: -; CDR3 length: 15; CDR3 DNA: TGTGCCACCAGTGATGGACGGGGGGGTAGCACTGAAGCTTTCTTT; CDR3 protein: CATSDGRGGSTEAFF
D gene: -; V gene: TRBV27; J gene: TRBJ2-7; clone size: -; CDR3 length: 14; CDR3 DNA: TGTGCCAGCAGTTTTCAGGGCGCCTCGTCCGAGCAGTACTTC; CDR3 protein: CASSFQGASSEQYF
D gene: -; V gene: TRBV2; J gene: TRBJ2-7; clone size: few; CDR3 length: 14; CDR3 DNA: TGTACACAACAGAGGGGAGGTCCCTCCTACGAGCAGTACTTC; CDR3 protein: CTQQRGGPSYEQYF
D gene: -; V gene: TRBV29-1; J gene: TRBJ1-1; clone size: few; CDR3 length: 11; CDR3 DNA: TGCAGCGTCGGTGAGTACACTGAAGCTTTCTTT; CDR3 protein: CSVGEYTEAFF
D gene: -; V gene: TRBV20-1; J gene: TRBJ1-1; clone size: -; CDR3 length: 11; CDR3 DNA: TGCAGTGCTAGGGTCGTCACTGAAGCTTTCTTT; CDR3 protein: CSARVVTEAFF
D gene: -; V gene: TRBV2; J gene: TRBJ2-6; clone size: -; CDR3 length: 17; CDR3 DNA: TGTGCCAGCAAAGAGCAGGCTTCGAACACCGGGGCCAACGTCCTGACTTTC; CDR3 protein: CASKEQASNTGANVLTF
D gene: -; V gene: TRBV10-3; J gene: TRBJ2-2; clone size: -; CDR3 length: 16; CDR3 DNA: TGTGCCATCAGTGAGTCGTCCGGGTCGAACACCGGGGAGCTGTTTTTT; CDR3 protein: CAISESSGSNTGELFF
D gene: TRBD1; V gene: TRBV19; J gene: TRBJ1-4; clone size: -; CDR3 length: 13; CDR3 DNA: TGTGCCAGTAGTCGGGCAGGGGGCGAAAAACTGTTTTTT; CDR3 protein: CASSRAGGEKLFF
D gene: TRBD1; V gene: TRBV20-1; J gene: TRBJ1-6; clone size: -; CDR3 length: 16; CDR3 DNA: TGCAGTGCTAGTGTAACAGGGGGCATAGGGAATTCACCCCCCCACTTT; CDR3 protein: CSASVTGGIGNSPPHF
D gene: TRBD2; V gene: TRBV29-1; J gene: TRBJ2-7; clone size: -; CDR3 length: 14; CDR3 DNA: TGCAGTGGGTCGGGGGGGGACTCTTCCTACGAGCAGTACTTC; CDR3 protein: CSGSGGDSSYEQYF
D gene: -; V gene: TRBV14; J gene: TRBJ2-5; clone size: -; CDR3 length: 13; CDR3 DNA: TGTGCCAGCAGCCAGGACAGACAAGAGACCCAGTACTTC; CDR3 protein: CASSQDRQETQYF
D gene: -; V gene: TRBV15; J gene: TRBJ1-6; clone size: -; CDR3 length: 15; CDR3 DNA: TGTGCCACCAGGCGGACCAGGGCCCTGAGGGAACCCCTCCACTTT; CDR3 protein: CATRRTRALREPLHF
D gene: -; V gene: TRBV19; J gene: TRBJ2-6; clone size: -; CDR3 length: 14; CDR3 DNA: TGTGCCAGCCTGACACTTTCTGGGGCCAACGTCCTGACTTTC; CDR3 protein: CASLTLSGANVLTF
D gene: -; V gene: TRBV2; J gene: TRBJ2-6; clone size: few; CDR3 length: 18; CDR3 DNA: TGTGCCAGCAGTGAAGCGCCGACTTTAGGCTCTGGGGCCAACGTCCTGACTTTC; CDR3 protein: CASSEAPTLGSGANVLTF
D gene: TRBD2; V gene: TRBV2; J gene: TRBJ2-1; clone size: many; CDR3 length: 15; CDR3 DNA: TGTGCCAGCAGCTCTCTAGCGGGGGGGTACAATGAGCAGTTCTTC; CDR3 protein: CASSSLAGGYNEQFF
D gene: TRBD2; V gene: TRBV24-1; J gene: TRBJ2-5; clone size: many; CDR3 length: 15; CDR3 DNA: TGTGCCACCAAAGACGGGAGGAGCCCCCAAGAGACCCAGTACTTC; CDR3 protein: CATKDGRSPQETQYF
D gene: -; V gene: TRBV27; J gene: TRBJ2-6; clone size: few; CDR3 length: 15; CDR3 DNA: TGTGCCAGCAGTCCCCCCGGGACAGGGGCCAACGTCCTGACTTTC; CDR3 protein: CASSPPGTGANVLTF
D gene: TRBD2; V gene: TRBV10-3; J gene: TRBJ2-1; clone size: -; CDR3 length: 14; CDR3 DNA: TGTGCCATCAGTGAGTCCACCGGGACTAGCCCAGAGTTCTTC; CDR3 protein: CAISESTGTSPEFF
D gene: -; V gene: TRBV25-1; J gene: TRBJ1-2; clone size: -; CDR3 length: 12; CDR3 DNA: TGTGCCAGCAGCTTGGACGGATGGGGCTACACCTTC; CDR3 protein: CASSLDGWGYTF
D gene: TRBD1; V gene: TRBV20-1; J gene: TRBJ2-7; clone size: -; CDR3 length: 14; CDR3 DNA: TGCAGTGCTGTGTCCGGGACAGGTGTTTACGAGCAGTACTTC; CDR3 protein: CSAVSGTGVYEQYF
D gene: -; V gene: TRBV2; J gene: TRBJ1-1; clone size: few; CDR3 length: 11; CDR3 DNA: TGTGCCAGTAGACCCAGCGTTGAAGCTTTCTTT; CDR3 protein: CASRPSVEAFF
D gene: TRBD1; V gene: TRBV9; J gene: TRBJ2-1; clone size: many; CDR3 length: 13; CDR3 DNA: TGTGCCAGCAGCGCCGGGACAGGGAATGAGCAGTTCTTC; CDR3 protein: CASSAGTGNEQFF
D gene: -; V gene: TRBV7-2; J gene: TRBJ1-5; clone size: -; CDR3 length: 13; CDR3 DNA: TGTGCCAGCTCTGAGTCAGCGGGAGCCGCTGAGCATTTT; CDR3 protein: CASSESAGAAEHF
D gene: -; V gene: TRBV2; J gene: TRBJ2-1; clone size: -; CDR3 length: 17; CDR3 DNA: TGTGCCAGCAGTGAACGTAGTGGTTGGGGCTCCTACAATGAGCAGTTCTTC; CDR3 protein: CASSERSGWGSYNEQFF
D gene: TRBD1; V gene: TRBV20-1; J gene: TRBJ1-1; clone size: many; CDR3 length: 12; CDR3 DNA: TGCAGTGCCCCACGGACAGGGAGTGAGGCTTTCTTT; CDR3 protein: CSAPRTGSEAFF
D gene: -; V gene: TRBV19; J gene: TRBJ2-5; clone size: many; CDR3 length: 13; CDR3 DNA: TGTGCCAGTAGTATAGGGACCCAAGAGACCCAGTACTTC; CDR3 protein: CASSIGTQETQYF
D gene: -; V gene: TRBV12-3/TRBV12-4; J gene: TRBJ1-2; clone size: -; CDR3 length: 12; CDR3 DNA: TGTGCCAGCAGCGTAGGGACGGACGGCTACACCTTC; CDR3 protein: CASSVGTDGYTF
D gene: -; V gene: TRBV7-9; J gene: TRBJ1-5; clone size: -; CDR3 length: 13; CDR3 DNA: TGTGCCAGCAGCCAAACCAACACAGATACGCAGCATTTT; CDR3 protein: CASSQTNTDTQHF
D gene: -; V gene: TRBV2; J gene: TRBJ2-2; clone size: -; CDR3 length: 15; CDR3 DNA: TGTGCCAGCAGGGTAGGGGGGACCGTCCCAAGGGAGCTGTTTTTT; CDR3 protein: CASRVGGTVPRELFF
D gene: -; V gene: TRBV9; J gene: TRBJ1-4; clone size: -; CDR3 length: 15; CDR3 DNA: TGTGCCAGCAGTGCCTCTTCGTGGGGAGGTGAAAAACTGTTTTTT; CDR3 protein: CASSASSWGGEKLFF
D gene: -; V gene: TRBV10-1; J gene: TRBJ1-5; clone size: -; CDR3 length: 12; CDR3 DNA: TGCGCCAGCAGTGATAGCGGGCAGCCCCAGCATTTT; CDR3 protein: CASSDSGQPQHF
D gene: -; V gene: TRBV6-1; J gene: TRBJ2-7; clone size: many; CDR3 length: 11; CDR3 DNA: TGTGCCAGTTACGGCTCCTACGAGCAGTACTTC; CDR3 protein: CASYGSYEQYF
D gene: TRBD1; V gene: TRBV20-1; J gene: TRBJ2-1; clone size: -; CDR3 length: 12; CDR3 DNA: TGCAGTGCTGGAAGGACAGGGACTGAGCAGTTCTTC; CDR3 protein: CSAGRTGTEQFF
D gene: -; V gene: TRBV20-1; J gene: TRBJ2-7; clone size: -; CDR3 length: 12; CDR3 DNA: TGCAGTGCTAACGGCCCCTCCTACGAGCAGTACTTC; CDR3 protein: CSANGPSYEQYF
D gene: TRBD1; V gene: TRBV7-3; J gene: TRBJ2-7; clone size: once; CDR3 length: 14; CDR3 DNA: TGTGCCAGCAAACGGACAGGGTTTCCCTACGAGCAGTACTTC; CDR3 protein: CASKRTGFPYEQYF
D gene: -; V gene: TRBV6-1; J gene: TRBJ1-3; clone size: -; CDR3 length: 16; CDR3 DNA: TGTGCCAGCAGTGAAGTAGCGGGGGGTTTAGGAAGCACCATATATTTT; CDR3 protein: CASSEVAGGLGSTIYF
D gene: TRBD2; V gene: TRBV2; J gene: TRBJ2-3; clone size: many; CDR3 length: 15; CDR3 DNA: TGTGCCAGCACCGCACTAGCGGCAAGACCAGATACGCAGTATTTT; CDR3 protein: CASTALAARPDTQYF
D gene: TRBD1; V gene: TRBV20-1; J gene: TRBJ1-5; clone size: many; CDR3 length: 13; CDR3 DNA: TGCAGTGCTTCTGACAGGGGGGAACAGCCCCAGCATTTT; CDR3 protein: CSASDRGEQPQHF
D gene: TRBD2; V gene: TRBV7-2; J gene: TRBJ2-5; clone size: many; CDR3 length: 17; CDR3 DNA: TGTGCCAGCAGCTCGTTACTAGCGGGAGGCCCTACAGAGACCCAGTACTTC; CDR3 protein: CASSSLLAGGPTETQYF
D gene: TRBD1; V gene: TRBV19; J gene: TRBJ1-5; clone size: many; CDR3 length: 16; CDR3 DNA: TGTGCCACCAATCCGGGACAGGGGTTCGTGTCGGAGGCCCAGCATTTT; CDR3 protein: CATNPGQGFVSEAQHF
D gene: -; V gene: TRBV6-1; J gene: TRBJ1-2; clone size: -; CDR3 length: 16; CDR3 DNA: TGTGCCAGCAGTCCCTTCCTACGCAGGGCGAACTATGGCTACACCTTC; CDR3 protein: CASSPFLRRANYGYTF